This T cell receptor beta chain appears in the sequencing data of a study of response to subunit inactivated influenza vaccine. Study outcomes and limitations: Seasonal influenza vaccination, on each occasion, was suggested by the authors to recruit few new T cells.

One entry per CDR3 protein results from TCRdb running MiXCR on the RT-PCR reads. Among about 190,000 distinct CDR3 sequences, around 15% were seen once, and the ten largest hold approximately 25%. This clonotype was seen many times. The antigen is unknown. The V gene's germline CDR1 is SQVTM and CDR2 ANQGSEA. V was trimmed by 4 bases and J by 4 bases, leaving 5 bases between them. The CDR3 consists of 11 residues. The TCR sequence derives from a man in his forties or fifties who received an inactivated influenza vaccine. The sample in question was CD8+ T cells sorted from PBMCs, obtained about 5 days after vaccination. The chain couples TRBV29-1 to TRBJ2-1, with D unclear. The CDR3 nucleotides are TGCAGCGTTGGAAAGTACAATGAGCAGTTCTTC. Encoded protein: CSVGKYNEQFF.